The clone carrying this TCR beta chain was picked up many times. Preparing the TCRbeta library involved the use of unique molecular identifiers. TCRdb re-analysed the PCR reads in MiXCR, keeping a single row per CDR3 protein. The sample contains a few hundred thousand distinct CDR3 sequences, 9% to 10% of which appear only once. CDR3 length: 14 amino acids. Germline V gene lookup returns CDR1 KGHDR and CDR2 SFDVKD. Trimming cost V 3 bases and J 2 bases, with 9 bases left between them. The sample belongs to a study of T-cell reconstitution after alpha-beta-depleted transplantation in children. The J gene is TRBJ1-1, the V gene TRBV24-1; D remains ambiguous. Sequencing was performed on PBMCs from the stem cell graft donor, taken from the stem cell graft. The receptor's source is a human donor who donated a stem cell graft to a child with SCID. CDR3 amino acids: CATSDRGSNTEAFF. The CDR3 DNA sequence: TGTGCCACCAGTGATAGAGGCAGCAACACTGAAGCTTTCTTT.